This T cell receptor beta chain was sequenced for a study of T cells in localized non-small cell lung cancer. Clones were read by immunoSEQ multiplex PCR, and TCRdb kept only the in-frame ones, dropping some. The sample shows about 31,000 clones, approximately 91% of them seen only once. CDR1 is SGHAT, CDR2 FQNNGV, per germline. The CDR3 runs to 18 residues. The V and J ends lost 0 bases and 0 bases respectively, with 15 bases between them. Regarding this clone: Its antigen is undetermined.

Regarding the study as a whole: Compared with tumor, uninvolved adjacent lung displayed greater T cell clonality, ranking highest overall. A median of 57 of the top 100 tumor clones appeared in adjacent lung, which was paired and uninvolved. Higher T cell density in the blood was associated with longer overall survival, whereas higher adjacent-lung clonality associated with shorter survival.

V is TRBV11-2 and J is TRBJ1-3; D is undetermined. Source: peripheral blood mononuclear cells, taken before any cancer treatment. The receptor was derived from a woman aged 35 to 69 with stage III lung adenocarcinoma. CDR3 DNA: TGTGCCAGCAGCTTAGACTCCCACGGCGGGAGCTCTGGAAACACCATATATTTT. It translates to CASSLDSHGGSSGNTIYF.